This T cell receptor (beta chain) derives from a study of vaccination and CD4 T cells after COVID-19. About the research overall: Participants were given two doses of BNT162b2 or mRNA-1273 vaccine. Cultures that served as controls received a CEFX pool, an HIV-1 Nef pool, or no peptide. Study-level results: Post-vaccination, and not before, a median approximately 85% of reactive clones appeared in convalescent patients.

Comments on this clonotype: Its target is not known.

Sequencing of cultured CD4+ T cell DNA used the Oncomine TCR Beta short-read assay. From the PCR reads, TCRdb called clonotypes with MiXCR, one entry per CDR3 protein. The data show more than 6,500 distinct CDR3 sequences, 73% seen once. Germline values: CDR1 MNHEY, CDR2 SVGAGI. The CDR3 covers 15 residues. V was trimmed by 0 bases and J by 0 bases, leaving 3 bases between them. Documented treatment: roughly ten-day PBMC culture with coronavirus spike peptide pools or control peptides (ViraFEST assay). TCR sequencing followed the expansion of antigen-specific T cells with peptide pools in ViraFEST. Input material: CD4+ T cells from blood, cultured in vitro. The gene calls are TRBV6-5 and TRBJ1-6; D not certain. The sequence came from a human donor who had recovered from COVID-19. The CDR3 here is CASSYSGSYNSPLHF. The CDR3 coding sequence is TGTGCCAGCAGTTACTCTGGCTCCTATAATTCACCCCTCCACTTT.